This is a list of T cell receptor beta chains from one sample in a study of blood T cell repertoires in COVID-19. TCRdb's copy holds only in-frame clones and misses some; the assay was immunoSEQ multiplex PCR. The sample includes about 480,000 clones, less than 90% of them seen just once. Sequencing was done on a sample of PBMCs or T cells enriched from blood (not recorded which). These receptors came from a woman aged 55-70 years who had recovered from COVID-19. CDR3s include the opening cysteine and the closing phenylalanine or tryptophan. Fields, in order: V gene, J gene, clone size, D gene, CDR3 protein, CDR3 DNA. D genes are given only for firm matches. Clone size is given for some rows only: seen once, a few or many times, or a class if the clone is expanded.

TRBV6-1,TRBJ1-5,NA,NA,CASSEGVGGDQPQHF,TGTGCCAGCAGTGAAGGGGTTGGGGGGGATCAGCCCCAGCATTTT
TRBV5-1,TRBJ2-2,NA,NA,CASSIGTGELFF,TGCGCCAGCAGTATCGGCACCGGGGAGCTGTTTTTT
TRBV10-3,TRBJ2-2,NA,NA,CAISPQGNTGELFF,TGTGCCATCAGTCCCCAGGGTAACACCGGGGAGCTGTTTTTT
TRBV19,TRBJ1-6,NA,TRBD1,CASSIGQGLGNSPLHF,TGTGCCAGTAGTATCGGACAGGGTCTCGGTAATTCACCCCTCCACTTT
TRBV14,TRBJ1-2,NA,NA,CASSQVAGGSYGYTF,TGTGCCAGCAGCCAAGTTGCAGGAGGGTCCTATGGCTACACCTTC
TRBV30,TRBJ1-1,NA,TRBD1,CAWSEMLEVRGAFF,TGTGCCTGGAGTGAGATGTTGGAGGTCAGGGGGGCTTTCTTT
TRBV2,TRBJ1-1,NA,NA,CASSERGHWGNTEAFF,TGTGCCAGCAGTGAACGCGGGCATTGGGGGAACACTGAAGCTTTCTTT
TRBV9,TRBJ2-1,NA,TRBD2,CASSVGGGAYNEQFF,TGTGCCAGCAGCGTAGGCGGGGGGGCTTACAATGAGCAGTTCTTC
TRBV14,TRBJ1-1,NA,NA,CASSQGSGSSFPFF,TGTGCCAGCAGCCAAGGGTCAGGATCGAGCTTCCCTTTCTTT
TRBV4-1,TRBJ2-7,once,NA,CASSQEGTLNPYEQYF,TGCGCCAGCAGCCAAGAAGGGACTCTGAATCCCTACGAGCAGTACTTC
TRBV29-1,TRBJ1-4,NA,NA,CSVDSGGGEKLFF,TGCAGCGTTGATTCCGGCGGCGGTGAAAAACTGTTTTTT
TRBV10-3,TRBJ1-1,NA,TRBD1,CAISERGQGDTEAFF,TGTGCCATCAGTGAGAGAGGTCAGGGGGACACTGAAGCTTTCTTT
TRBV4-1,TRBJ1-1,NA,TRBD1,CASSLLPGQGNTEAFF,TGCGCCAGCAGCCTTCTGCCCGGACAGGGGAACACTGAAGCTTTCTTT
TRBV10-2,TRBJ1-2,few,NA,CASSDEFLYGYTF,TGCGCCAGCAGTGATGAGTTTCTCTATGGCTACACCTTC
TRBV7-8,TRBJ1-1,NA,NA,CASSLIRNTEAFF,TGTGCCAGCAGCTTGATCAGGAACACTGAAGCTTTCTTT
TRBV19,TRBJ1-5,NA,TRBD1,CASSMDRGLQPQHF,TGTGCCAGTAGTATGGACAGGGGGCTGCAGCCCCAGCATTTT
TRBV4-1,TRBJ2-4,NA,NA,CASSQEGVSKNIQYF,TGCGCCAGCAGCCAAGAAGGGGTTTCCAAAAACATTCAGTACTTC
TRBV3-1/TRBV3-2,TRBJ2-3,NA,TRBD2,CASELAGGPDTQYF,TGTGCCAGCGAACTAGCGGGGGGTCCGGATACGCAGTATTTT
TRBV5-1,TRBJ2-3,NA,TRBD1,CASSDDRGQGDTQYF,TGCGCCAGCAGCGACGACAGGGGGCAAGGAGATACGCAGTATTTT
TRBV6-5,TRBJ2-1,many,TRBD1,CAVQSTGGRIEQFF,TGTGCCGTCCAATCGACAGGGGGGAGGATAGAGCAGTTCTTC
TRBV13,TRBJ2-7,NA,TRBD2,CASSLGGTSGVYEQYF,TGTGCCAGCAGCTTAGGGGGGACTAGCGGGGTTTACGAGCAGTACTTC
TRBV19,TRBJ1-6,NA,NA,CASRKGTTYNSPLHF,TGTGCCAGTAGGAAGGGGACTACCTATAATTCACCCCTCCACTTT
TRBV10-3,TRBJ2-7,NA,NA,CAISESRVREQYF,TGTGCCATCAGTGAATCCAGGGTTCGGGAGCAGTACTTC
TRBV3-1/TRBV3-2,TRBJ1-1,NA,NA,CASSQAWGGTEAFF,TGTGCCAGCAGCCAAGCATGGGGAGGAACTGAAGCTTTCTTT
TRBV4-2,TRBJ1-6,NA,NA,CASSQERESPLHF,TGTGCCAGCAGCCAAGAGAGGGAGTCACCCCTCCACTTT
TRBV5-6,TRBJ2-5,once,NA,CASSLAMETQYF,TGTGCCAGCAGCTTGGCAATGGAGACCCAGTACTTC
TRBV30,TRBJ1-6,NA,NA,CAWGVGTGPLHF,TGTGCCTGGGGTGTTGGAACGGGACCCCTCCACTTT
TRBV6-5,TRBJ2-1,few,NA,CASTWGGARSEQFF,TGTGCCAGCACTTGGGGGGGGGCCAGGAGCGAGCAGTTCTTC